The 29 T cell receptor beta chains listed next were all sequenced from one sample in a study of identical twins (dated by TCRdb to about 2016). Receptor libraries were prepared by 5' RACE. The listed sequencing device is Illumina HiSeq 2000. TCRdb's own reprocessing of the public reads used fastp at Q25 and MiXCR and kept productive beta chains. Entries are consolidated by CDR3 protein sequence, retaining the most common genes and DNA. This sample comprises 450,000 or so distinct CDR3 sequences, 20% to 25% of them detected only once. The ten largest clones capture roughly 3% of the sample. This sample also appeared in a second study, on T cells expressing NK-cell markers.

The sample consisted of CD4+ T cells sorted from blood. The receptors come from a woman younger than 30 in good health.

This clonotype was observed at least ten times. The gene calls are TRBV12-3 or TRBV12-4 and TRBJ1-5; perhaps TRBD1 as D (6 bases). CDR3 size: 14 residues. V was cut by 2 bases and J by 4 bases, with 9 bases left in between. This CDR3 reads CASSLKQGNQPQHF. The CDR3 DNA sequence: TGTGCCAGCAGTTTAAAGCAGGGGAATCAGCCCCAGCATTTT.

The chain joins TRBV5-1 to TRBJ2-7; TRBD1 agrees at 11 bases. After removal of 7 bases from V and 3 bases from J, the junction contained 3 bases not matched to a gene. In germline, CDR1 is SGHRS, CDR2 YFSETQ. This CDR3 is 13 amino acids long. In nucleotides, the CDR3 is TGCGCCAGCGGGACAGGGGGTAACTACGAGCAGTACTTC. As protein: CASGTGGNYEQYF.

There are a few counts of this clonotype. The rearrangement uses TRBV11-2 and TRBJ2-1; perhaps D is TRBD1 or TRBD2 (5 bases each). From germline, CDR1 is SGHAT and CDR2 FQNNGV. The CDR3 runs to 16 residues. The V and J ends lost 5 bases and 4 bases respectively, with 18 bases between them. CDR3: CASSDRGGGRYNEQFF. CDR3 DNA sequence: TGTGCCAGCAGCGACAGAGGTGGCGGGCGATACAATGAGCAGTTCTTC.

V is TRBV20-1 and J is TRBJ2-6; D is possibly TRBD1 (6 bases). V lost 3 bases, J lost 1 base, and 7 bases lay in between. This CDR3 has 14 residues. Germline V gene lookup returns CDR1 DFQATT and CDR2 SNEGSKA (reference sequence). DNA of the CDR3: TGCAGTGCTAGTACAGGGTCTGGGGCCAACGTCCTGACTTTC. Its protein product is CSASTGSGANVLTF.

Many counts were recorded for this clonotype. The CDR3, as DNA: TGCAGTGCTAGCGGGGTCACAGATACGCAGTATTTT. Encoded protein: CSASGVTDTQYF. V usage is TRBV20-1 and J usage is TRBJ2-3; perhaps TRBD2 as D (5 bases). The CDR3 covers 12 residues. V was trimmed by 3 bases and J by 2 bases, leaving 6 bases between them. CDR1 DFQATT and CDR2 SNEGSKA come from the germline V gene (reference sequence).

The CDR3 reads CASTGTGGSETQYF. For the CDR3, the DNA is TGTGCCAGCACCGGGACAGGGGGCTCAGAGACCCAGTACTTC. The chain links TRBV6-1 to TRBJ2-5, with 12 bases aligning to TRBD1. CDR1 and CDR2 from the germline V gene are MNHNS and SASEGT. V was clipped by 7 bases and J by 4 bases; unmatched bases: 4. CDR3 length: 14 residues.

This clonotype was found a few times. The gene calls are TRBV10-3 and TRBJ1-1; no firm D call. Germline V lookup: CDR1 ENHRY, CDR2 SYGVKD. Trimming stripped 4 bases from V and 2 bases from J, with 11 bases between. This CDR3 comprises 14 residues. DNA for the CDR3: TGTGCCATCAGTGTTAGTGGGGAAAACACTGAAGCTTTCTTT. Residues: CAISVSGENTEAFF.

The V gene is TRBV5-5, the J gene TRBJ2-3; the D gene is possibly TRBD2 (5 bases). CDR1 is SGHKS, CDR2 YYEKEE, per germline (reference sequence). V was trimmed by 7 bases and J by 0 bases, leaving 15 bases between them. The CDR3 length is 15 residues. The CDR3 spells CASGLPPGSTDTQYF. The CDR3 DNA reads TGTGCCAGCGGCCTCCCCCCGGGGAGCACAGATACGCAGTATTTT.

The chain combines TRBV12-5 with TRBJ2-5; perhaps D is TRBD1 or TRBD2 (5 bases each). The CDR3 length is 12 residues. Trimming removed 1 base at V and 5 bases at J, with 5 bases between. Germline values: CDR1 LGHNT, CDR2 FRNRAP. CDR3 in amino acids: CASGLGGETQYF. Here the CDR3 DNA reads TGTGCTAGTGGTTTGGGGGGGGAGACCCAGTACTTC.

A few counts support this clonotype. The V gene is TRBV24-1, the J gene TRBJ2-1; tentative D call: TRBD2 (6 bases). Germline-derived CDR1 and CDR2 are KGHDR and SFDVKD. The CDR3 covers 15 residues. The V gene lost 4 bases and the J gene lost 5 bases, with 14 bases spanning the gap. The CDR3, as DNA: TGTGCCACCAGTGAGGGTAGCGGAACGAACAATGAGCAGTTCTTC. It translates to CATSEGSGTNNEQFF.

The V and J genes are TRBV20-1 and TRBJ1-1, with a possible D match to TRBD1 (5 bases). The V end lost 3 bases, the J end lost 11 bases, and 13 bases lay between the germline ends. Germline-derived CDR1 and CDR2 are DFQATT and SNEGSKA (reference sequence). The CDR3 length is 11 residues. CDR3 in DNA: TGCAGTGCTAGTCGGGACCATGCGGCTTTCTTT. This codes for CSASRDHAAFF.

This sequence joins TRBV29-1 and TRBJ2-3; 11 nucleotides match TRBD2. Germline CDR1 SQVTM, CDR2 ANQGSEA. The CDR3 sequence is 14 residues long. The CDR3 nucleotides read TGCAGTGGTAGCGGGGGGGCGAGCACAGATACGCAGTATTTT. Translation: CSGSGGASTDTQYF.

This chain joins TRBV11-2 and TRBJ2-1; TRBD2 aligns across 10 bases. Germline V gives CDR1 SGHAT, CDR2 FQNNGV. The J segment lost 4 bases and the V segment lost 5 bases, leaving 8 bases of the junction unmatched. The CDR3 loop spans 16 amino acids. In DNA, the CDR3 is TGTGCCAGCAGCACGGATCGGACTAGCGGTTACAATGAGCAGTTCTTC. Amino acids: CASSTDRTSGYNEQFF.

This clonotype was counted only a few times. V is TRBV10-3 and J is TRBJ2-2, with D possibly matching TRBD2 (6 bases). V dropped 10 bases and J dropped 0 bases, with 12 bases sitting between them. Looked up from germline, CDR1 is ENHRY and CDR2 is SYGVKD. The CDR3 runs to 14 residues. The CDR3 loop reads CATLGGANTGELFF. The CDR3 nucleotides are TGTGCCACCCTCGGCGGGGCGAACACCGGGGAGCTGTTTTTT.

The chain carries TRBV5-1 and TRBJ2-1; 10 bases align to TRBD2. Germline CDR1 reads SGHRS; CDR2 reads YFSETQ. The CDR3 extends over 15 amino acids. V lost 2 bases to trimming and J lost 3 bases; unmatched junction nucleotides: 2. The CDR3 protein is CASSLEREGYNEQFF. The DNA of the CDR3 is TGCGCCAGCAGCTTAGAGCGGGAGGGCTACAATGAGCAGTTCTTC.

This clonotype has at least ten counts. The chain couples TRBV28 to TRBJ2-7; D is perhaps TRBD2 (6 bases). V lost 4 bases to trimming and J lost 9 bases, with 16 bases between them. The CDR3 loop spans 13 amino acids. CDR1 and CDR2 (germline): MDHEN, SYDVKM. This CDR3 reads CASSWSGAPGQYF. CDR3 in DNA: TGTGCCAGCAGTTGGTCGGGAGCCCCGGGGCAGTACTTC.

This clonotype was recorded many times. The chain is built from TRBV6-1 and TRBJ1-3; no reliable D call. The germline V and J ends were trimmed by 1 base and 0 bases, with 10 bases remaining between them. Germline V lookup: CDR1 MNHNS, CDR2 SASEGT. The CDR3 length is 16 residues. CDR3 nucleotides: TGTGCCAGCAGTGAAGGGTACAGAAGCTCTGGAAACACCATATATTTT. This translates into CASSEGYRSSGNTIYF.

The rearrangement uses TRBV20-1 and TRBJ2-2; 8 positions agree with TRBD2. This CDR3 spans 15 amino acids. Germline V gene data show CDR1 as DFQATT and CDR2 as SNEGSKA (reference sequence). V gave up 2 bases and J gave up 6 bases; unmatched junction bases: 8. The CDR3 bases are TGCAGTGCTAGACCTGGGACTAGGGTGTCCGGGGAGCTGTTTTTT. Residues: CSARPGTRVSGELFF.

V and J are TRBV12-3 or TRBV12-4 and TRBJ1-2, with 8 bases aligning to TRBD1. This CDR3 region has 14 residues. Germline trimming cut 8 bases from V and 3 bases from J; bases unmatched to any gene: 8. CDR3 in amino acids: CASGRTGLDYGYTF. CDR3 nucleotide sequence: TGTGCCAGCGGGAGGACAGGGTTAGACTATGGCTACACCTTC.

The V call is TRBV27, the J call TRBJ2-3, with 12 bases fitting TRBD2. CDR3 length: 17 amino acids. The ends lost 3 bases at V and 4 bases at J; junction bases unmatched: 8. CDR1 MNHEY and CDR2 SMNVEV come from the germline V gene (reference sequence). The CDR3 region is CASSFTSGRKGSDTQYF. CDR3 DNA: TGTGCCAGCAGTTTTACTAGCGGGAGGAAGGGCTCAGATACGCAGTATTTT.

This clonotype was seen only a few times. The chain recombines TRBV7-9 with TRBJ1-5, with TRBD1 matching 9 bases. Unmatched junction bases numbered 8, after V lost 5 bases and J lost 6 bases. This CDR3 contains 15 residues. Germline V CDR1 and CDR2: SEHNR, FQNEAQ (reference sequence). The chain's CDR3 is CASSQGQGIIQPQHF. In DNA, the CDR3 is TGTGCCAGCAGCCAAGGACAGGGGATTATTCAGCCCCAGCATTTT. The complete variable domain, with remaining parts taken from reference TRBV7-9 and TRBJ1-5, reads DTGVSQNPRHKITKRGQNVTFRCDPISEHNRLYWYRQTLGQGPEFLTYFQNEAQLEKSRLLSDRFSAERPKGSFSTLEIQRTEQGDSAMYLCASSQGQGIIQPQHFGDGTRLSIL.

The chain joins TRBV20-1 to TRBJ2-7; D is unresolved. V gave up 4 bases and J gave up 0 bases, with 13 bases separating them. The V gene's germline CDR1 is DFQATT and CDR2 SNEGSKA (reference sequence). The CDR3 consists of 14 residues. The CDR3 DNA is TGCAGTGCTATTCAAGGCGCGTACTCCTACGAGCAGTACTTC. Its translation: CSAIQGAYSYEQYF.

This clonotype occurred once. In DNA, the CDR3 is TGTGCCAGCAGGGGACAGCGCACAGATACGCAGTATTTT. As protein: CASRGQRTDTQYF. The genes are TRBV12-3 or TRBV12-4 and TRBJ2-3; TRBD1 agrees at 7 bases. With 6 bases clipped from V and 1 base from J, the junction kept 1 base outside the gene matches. This CDR3 spans 13 amino acids.

This clonotype has just a few counts. The rearrangement uses TRBV20-1 and TRBJ2-1; 9 nucleotides agree with TRBD2. In germline, CDR1 is DFQATT, CDR2 SNEGSKA (reference sequence). The CDR3 is 15 amino acids. V was clipped by 6 bases and J by 8 bases; unmatched bases: 14. The CDR3 DNA reads as TGCAGTGCCTTTAGCCTAGCGGGACGTGAGGATGAGCAGTTCTTC. Residues: CSAFSLAGREDEQFF.

Only a few counts were recorded for this clonotype. The J gene is TRBJ1-2, the V gene TRBV2; D gene ambiguous. Between the trimmed V and J ends, which lost 6 bases and 4 bases, there was a span of 9 bases. This CDR3 is 12 amino acids long. Germline CDR1 reads SNHLY; CDR2 reads FYNNEI. Written as DNA, the CDR3 is TGTGCCAGCAGCGGGATCCTCTATGGCTACACCTTC. Translated, it gives CASSGILYGYTF.

A few counts support this clonotype. The V call is TRBV29-1, the J call TRBJ2-4; 8 nucleotides align to TRBD2. J gave up 2 bases and V 7 bases, and 10 bases lay outside the gene matches. The CDR3 length is 15 residues. Germline assignment: CDR1 SQVTM and CDR2 ANQGSEA. CDR3 loop: CSAGRGARPKNIQYF. The CDR3 nucleotides are TGCAGCGCCGGGAGGGGCGCAAGGCCCAAAAACATTCAGTACTTC.

The genes are TRBV10-3 and TRBJ2-3; 9 nucleotides line up with TRBD2. Per germline, CDR1 ENHRY and CDR2 SYGVKD. The V segment lost 6 bases and the J segment 2 bases; nucleotides outside the gene matches: 6. This CDR3 is 15 amino acids long. CDR3 loop: CAISPTSGNTDTQYF. CDR3 in DNA: TGTGCCATCAGCCCGACTAGCGGAAACACAGATACGCAGTATTTT.

This clonotype was seen more than once but under ten times. This chain links TRBV9 with TRBJ2-2; 11 bases line up with TRBD1. The V and J ends lost 4 bases and 7 bases, in that order; junction bases with no gene match: 6. This CDR3 has 15 amino acids. Germline V gene sequence: CDR1 SGDLS, CDR2 YYNGEE. In DNA, the CDR3 is TGTGCCAGCAGCCCCCGGACAGGGGGCATCGGGGAGCTGTTTTTT. Translating gives CASSPRTGGIGELFF.

This clonotype was counted only a few times. This rearrangement joins TRBV20-1 to TRBJ2-7; TRBD2 matches 13 bases. CDR3 length: 16 residues. V was clipped by 5 bases and J by 2 bases; unmatched bases: 9. The germline V gene has CDR1 DFQATT and CDR2 SNEGSKA (reference sequence). CDR3 nucleotides: TGCAGTGCTTCTACCGGGACTAGCGGGATCGCCTACGAGCAGTACTTC. Its translation: CSASTGTSGIAYEQYF.